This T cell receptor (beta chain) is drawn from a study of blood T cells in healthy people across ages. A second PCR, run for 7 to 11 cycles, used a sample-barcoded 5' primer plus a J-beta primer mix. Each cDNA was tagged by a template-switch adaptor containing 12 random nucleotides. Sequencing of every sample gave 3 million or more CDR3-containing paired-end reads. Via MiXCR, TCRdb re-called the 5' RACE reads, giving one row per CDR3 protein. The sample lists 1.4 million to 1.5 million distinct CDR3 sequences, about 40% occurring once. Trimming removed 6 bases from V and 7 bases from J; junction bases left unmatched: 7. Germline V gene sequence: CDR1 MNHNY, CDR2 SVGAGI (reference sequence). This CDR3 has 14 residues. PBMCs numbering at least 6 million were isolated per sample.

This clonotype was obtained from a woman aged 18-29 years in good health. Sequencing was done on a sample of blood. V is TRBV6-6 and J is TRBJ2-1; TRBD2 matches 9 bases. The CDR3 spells CASSSLAGPNEQFF. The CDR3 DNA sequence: TGTGCCAGCAGCAGTCTAGCGGGGCCTAATGAGCAGTTCTTC.